The 5 T cell receptor beta chains listed next were all sequenced from one sample in a study of T cells after yellow fever vaccination. TCRdb itself ran the 5' RACE reads through MiXCR, one entry per CDR3 protein. The table records a few hundred thousand distinct CDR3 sequences, 8.7% of them present only once. The specimen was PBMCs, collected on the day of the first yellow fever vaccination. The receptors shown here come from a man aged 18 to 29 who received the YFV17D yellow fever vaccine.

The chain employs TRBV12-3 or TRBV12-4 and TRBJ2-2, with 8 bases aligning to TRBD1. The V gene end was trimmed by 7 bases and the J gene end by 0 bases; junction bases not matched to a gene: 7. The CDR3 consists of 16 residues. The DNA for the CDR3 is TGTGCCAGCACCGGGACAGGTGATTCGAACACCGGGGAGCTGTTTTTT. Its translation is CASTGTGDSNTGELFF.

The chain joins TRBV18 to TRBJ1-2, with D perhaps TRBD1 (5 bases). Looked up from germline, CDR1 is KGHSH and CDR2 is LQKENI. The V gene lost 4 bases and the J gene lost 7 bases, with 10 bases spanning the gap. The CDR3 totals 12 residues. The CDR3 DNA is TGTGCCAGCTCACGGGGGGAGGCTGGCTACACCTTC. It yields the protein CASSRGEAGYTF.

V is TRBV25-1 and J is TRBJ2-5; perhaps D is TRBD1 or TRBD2 (5 bases each). The V gene's germline CDR1 is MGHDK and CDR2 SYGVNS. The CDR3 is 13 amino acids. The V end lost 4 bases, the J end lost 2 bases, and 8 bases lay between the germline ends. DNA of the CDR3: TGTGCCAGCAGTGTTTGGGGGCAAGAGACCCAGTACTTC. Its protein product is CASSVWGQETQYF.

The rearrangement joins TRBV10-1 to TRBJ2-2, with D possibly TRBD1 on 6 matching bases. The CDR3 is 17 amino acids. Trimming removed 0 bases from V and 0 bases from J, with 11 bases in between. The V gene's germline CDR1 is WNHNN and CDR2 SYGVQD (reference sequence). The CDR3 nucleotides read TGCGCCAGCAGTGAGTCCTGGGACACTTCGAACACCGGGGAGCTGTTTTTT. It specifies CASSESWDTSNTGELFF.

In its sample, this clonotype was seen many times. The rearrangement links TRBV5-1 to TRBJ2-3; 7 nucleotides match TRBD2. The V gene end was trimmed by 2 bases and the J gene end by 1 base; junction bases not matched to a gene: 1. There are 14 residues in the CDR3. The germline V gene encodes CDR1 SGHRS and CDR2 YFSETQ. CDR3 sequence (DNA): TGCGCCAGCAGCTTTACTAGCGGCACAGATACGCAGTATTTT. Encoded protein: CASSFTSGTDTQYF.